The 24 T cell receptor beta chains given below trace back to one sample, sequenced in a study of T-cell memory formation after mild COVID-19. Each CDR3 protein is one row after TCRdb ran MiXCR on the 5' RACE reads. The sample records over 450,000 distinct CDR3 sequences, over 20% being singletons. The specimen sequenced was PBMCs or a T cell subset sorted from them (not recorded which). The receptors originated from an adult woman who had mild COVID-19 (a few samples of this study predate the infection). Cell type and time point are not known.

The chain joins TRBV7-6 to TRBJ2-5; no firm D call. V was pared by 3 bases and J by 2 bases, with 10 bases between. The CDR3 length is 14 residues. CDR1 is SGHVS, CDR2 FNYEAQ, per germline. The CDR3: CASSLEQIQETQYF. The CDR3 DNA is TGTGCCAGCAGCTTGGAGCAGATTCAAGAGACCCAGTACTTC. The full variable domain, in which reference TRBV7-6 and TRBJ2-5 provide the parts outside the CDR3, is GAGVSQSPRYKVTKRGQDVALRCDPISGHVSLYWYRQALGQGPEFLTYFNYEAQQDKSGLPNDRFSAERPEGSISTLTIQRTEQRDSAMYRCASSLEQIQETQYFGPGTRLLVL.

The rearrangement links TRBV5-4 to TRBJ2-1; the match to TRBD2 covers 7 bases. The CDR3 consists of 13 residues. The V gene's germline CDR1 is SGHNT and CDR2 YYREEE (reference sequence). The trim removed 6 bases at V and 8 bases at J, leaving 8 bases unmatched. The CDR3 DNA is TGTGCCAGCAAGGGCGGGAGTAGCGATGAGCAGTTCTTC. Translation: CASKGGSSDEQFF.

V is TRBV7-9 and J is TRBJ2-7; perhaps TRBD1 as D (6 bases). CDR3 length: 12 amino acids. Germline V gene sequence: CDR1 SEHNR, CDR2 FQNEAQ (reference sequence). Trimming took off 6 bases at V and 6 bases at J, with 12 bases between the two ends. The CDR3 DNA follows: TGTGCCAGCAGGTACAGGGATTCCGAGCAGTACTTC. Translation gives CASRYRDSEQYF.

This chain connects TRBV4-3 to TRBJ2-1; D not certain. Deletions cut 0 bases from V and 8 bases from J, with 14 bases between. The CDR3 covers 15 residues. In germline, CDR1 is LGHNA, CDR2 YSLEER. DNA of the CDR3: TGCGCCAGCAGCCAAGATAGAAGCATGGGTCATGAGCAGTTCTTC. Protein sequence: CASSQDRSMGHEQFF.

This clonotype was seen a few times. The rearrangement links TRBV5-4 to TRBJ1-2, with D possibly TRBD1 on 5 matching bases. Germline loops: CDR1 SGHNT, CDR2 YYREEE (reference sequence). The CDR3 is 14 residues long. V was clipped by 0 bases and J by 4 bases, with 10 bases between them. The CDR3 is CASSLGGPSYGYTF. CDR3 nucleotides: TGTGCCAGCAGCTTGGGGGGACCGAGCTATGGCTACACCTTC. The variable domain in full, with the rest retrieved from reference TRBV5-4 and TRBJ1-2, is ETGVTQSPTHLIKTRGQQVTLRCSSQSGHNTVSWYQQALGQGPQFIFQYYREEENGRGNFPPRFSGLQFPNYSSELNVNALELDDSALYLCASSLGGPSYGYTFGSGTRLTVV.

The chain combines TRBV14 with TRBJ1-1; 7 bases match TRBD1. The V gene's germline CDR1 is SGHDN and CDR2 FVKESK. V lost 0 bases and J lost 7; bases outside the gene matches: 8. CDR3 length: 15 amino acids. CDR3 sequence reads: CASSQEIHRGGEAFF. DNA of the CDR3: TGTGCCAGCAGCCAAGAAATCCACAGGGGAGGTGAAGCTTTCTTT.

The chain employs TRBV7-9 and TRBJ2-4, with TRBD1 identical over 7 bases. The junction had 4 bases not matched to a gene; V was cut back by 10 bases and J by 7 bases. This CDR3 spans 11 amino acids. Per germline, CDR1 SEHNR and CDR2 FQNEAQ (reference sequence). The CDR3 DNA is TGTGCCATTTCACAGGGGAACATTCAGTACTTC. Protein: CAISQGNIQYF.

This clonotype has only a few counts. V usage is TRBV25-1 and J usage is TRBJ1-2; D remains ambiguous. The ends were cut back, 4 bases at V and 1 base at J, with 10 bases in the middle. Germline values: CDR1 MGHDK, CDR2 SYGVNS. The CDR3 contains 14 residues. CDR3 nucleotides: TGTGCCAGCAGTGCAGGAGAGTTTAACTATGGCTACACCTTC. As protein: CASSAGEFNYGYTF.

The chain links TRBV6-5 to TRBJ1-1; no clear D gene. The V gene lost 5 bases and the J gene lost 1 base, with 8 bases spanning the gap. CDR1 is MNHEY, CDR2 SVGAGI, per germline. The CDR3 contains 13 residues. The CDR3 DNA reads TGTGCCAGCAGTGCTGCCAGGAACACTGAAGCTTTCTTT. Its translation: CASSAARNTEAFF.

The chain carries TRBV10-3 and TRBJ2-3; 8 bases agree with TRBD1. The CDR3 is 12 residues long. Germline CDR1 ENHRY, CDR2 SYGVKD. The V gene end was trimmed by 9 bases and the J gene end by 4 bases; junction bases not matched to a gene: 3. The DNA for the CDR3 is TGTGCCATTGGACAGGGATCAGATACGCAGTATTTT. Its translation is CAIGQGSDTQYF.

V and J are TRBV24-1 and TRBJ2-1; 7 nucleotides line up with TRBD1. Per the germline V gene, CDR1 is KGHDR and CDR2 is SFDVKD. CDR3 size: 18 residues. V was pared by 0 bases and J by 5 bases, with 12 bases of the junction left unmatched. CDR3 loop: CATSDLGKNRGLDNEQFF. The CDR3 DNA sequence: TGTGCCACCAGTGATTTGGGGAAAAACAGGGGTCTGGACAATGAGCAGTTCTTC.

The table lists this clonotype with a few counts. J is TRBJ2-3 and V is TRBV7-2, with D uncertain. Germline-derived CDR1 and CDR2 are SGHTA and FQGNSA. V was trimmed by 3 bases and J by 4 bases, leaving 14 bases between them. This CDR3 is 15 amino acids long. This CDR3 is CASSFRAVYPDTQYF. The DNA of the CDR3 is TGTGCCAGCAGCTTTCGTGCGGTTTACCCAGATACGCAGTATTTT.

The chain is built from TRBV5-1 and TRBJ1-1; weak D call: TRBD1 (6 bases). V was cut by 5 bases and J by 0 bases, with 11 bases left in between. Germline V CDR1 and CDR2: SGHRS, YFSETQ. The CDR3 totals 14 residues. The CDR3 bases are TGCGCCAGCAGGTCAGGGGCCATGAACACTGAAGCTTTCTTT. Translating it yields CASRSGAMNTEAFF.

The rearrangement uses TRBV20-1 and TRBJ2-3, with D tentatively TRBD1 (6 bases). Trimming took 3 bases from V and 2 from J, leaving 12 bases between them. This CDR3 is 14 amino acids long. The V gene's germline CDR1 is DFQATT and CDR2 SNEGSKA (reference sequence). DNA for the CDR3: TGCAGTGCTAGGCTCCCAGGGGTCACAGATACGCAGTATTTT. It codes for CSARLPGVTDTQYF.

This clonotype has a handful of counts. The chain carries TRBV7-6 and TRBJ2-7; D uncertain. CDR1 and CDR2 (germline): SGHVS, FNYEAQ. V lost 5 bases and J lost 5, with 25 bases in between. This CDR3 contains 17 residues. This CDR3 reads CASSPSFLLESRNEQYF. In DNA, the CDR3 is TGTGCCAGCAGCCCTAGTTTTCTTCTGGAAAGCCGTAACGAGCAGTACTTC.

The chain carries TRBV20-1 and TRBJ1-3; D is possibly TRBD1 (6 bases). The CDR3 is 15 amino acids. Germline loops: CDR1 DFQATT, CDR2 SNEGSKA (reference sequence). V was trimmed by 6 bases and J by 0 bases, leaving 15 bases between them. Written as DNA, the CDR3 is TGCAGTGCCGATTCCCAGGGGACCTCTGGAAACACCATATATTTT. Encoded protein: CSADSQGTSGNTIYF.

The chain is built from TRBV5-1 and TRBJ1-3; maybe TRBD1 (5 bases). CDR3 length: 16 residues. Germline V CDR1 and CDR2: SGHRS, YFSETQ. Between the trimmed V and J ends, which lost 0 bases and 0 bases, there was a span of 10 bases. The CDR3 DNA follows: TGCGCCAGCAGCTTGGGAGGGGCAGCCTCTGGAAACACCATATATTTT. Its protein is CASSLGGAASGNTIYF.

This clonotype was observed a handful of times. The chain links TRBV6-5 to TRBJ2-4; D unclear. Germline CDR1 is MNHEY and CDR2 is SVGAGI. Trimming took off 4 bases at V and 0 bases at J, with 13 bases between the two ends. The CDR3 totals 16 residues. CDR3 in amino acids: CASSSNAGQAKNIQYF. DNA of the CDR3: TGTGCCAGCAGTTCCAATGCTGGCCAAGCCAAAAACATTCAGTACTTC.

V gene TRBV6-1 combines with J gene TRBJ2-1; 9 bases map to TRBD2. V lost 10 bases and J lost 3; bases outside the gene matches: 7. Germline CDR1 MNHNS, CDR2 SASEGT. CDR3 length: 14 amino acids. DNA of the CDR3: TGTGCCAATGCGCAGCGGGGGGACTACAATGAGCAGTTCTTC. Translated: CANAQRGDYNEQFF.

This chain uses TRBV29-1 with TRBJ2-7; 8 bases line up with TRBD1. Germline lookup yields CDR1 SQVTM and CDR2 ANQGSEA. The CDR3 spans 13 residues. V lost 7 bases, J lost 3 bases, and 8 bases stayed unmatched. The CDR3 DNA is TGCAGCGCTAAGGACAGGGATCTCTACGAGCAGTACTTC. It specifies CSAKDRDLYEQYF.

Many counts were recorded for this clonotype. CDR3 residues: CSVVAGGAEAFF. CDR3 sequence (DNA): TGCAGCGTTGTCGCAGGCGGGGCTGAAGCTTTCTTT. The V call is TRBV29-1, the J call TRBJ1-1; D remains ambiguous. Trimming left V 4 bases short and J 6 bases short, with 12 bases between. This CDR3 is 12 amino acids long. CDR1 is SQVTM and CDR2 is ANQGSEA in the germline V gene.

This clonotype has more than one count but fewer than ten. The CDR3 spells CASSEVSGTAFGYTF. The CDR3 region has the DNA TGTGCCAGCAGTGAGGTCTCCGGGACCGCATTTGGCTACACCTTC. J is TRBJ1-2 and V is TRBV25-1; D may be TRBD1 (5 bases). V lost 3 bases to trimming and J lost 7 bases, with 18 bases between them. The CDR3 extends over 15 amino acids. Germline assignment: CDR1 MGHDK and CDR2 SYGVNS.

The chain links TRBV30 to TRBJ1-2; TRBD1 might be the D (5 bases). The V and J ends lost 3 bases and 1 base respectively, with 24 bases between them. The length of the CDR3 is 18 residues. Germline CDR1 is GTSNPN and CDR2 is SVGIG (reference sequence). The CDR3 loop is CAWSGYLKTDYNNYGYTF. As DNA, the CDR3 is TGTGCCTGGAGCGGGTACCTTAAGACAGACTATAATAACTATGGCTACACCTTC.

The chain carries TRBV29-1 and TRBJ2-4; possible D gene TRBD1, 7 bases. The CDR3 length is 17 residues. V lost 6 bases and J 0 bases, leaving 21 bases between the germline ends. Germline V lookup: CDR1 SQVTM, CDR2 ANQGSEA. CDR3 in amino acids: CSVARGATDLAKNIQYF. CDR3 nucleotides: TGCAGCGTGGCCAGGGGGGCGACTGATCTAGCCAAAAACATTCAGTACTTC.